These 15 T cell receptor beta chains originate from one sample sequenced in a study of T cell changes during pregnancy in multiple sclerosis. Profiling relied on immunoSEQ multiplex PCR, and the TCRdb table lists in-frame clones only, not all of them. The sample gives more than 85,000 clones, over 85% of which show up once; approximately 1.7% is in the top ten. This specimen consisted of peripheral blood, obtained after pregnancy. These TCRs come from a female donor in good health, enrolled as a control in a pregnancy study.

The chain's CDR3 is CASSTYRGSYEQYF. CDR3 coding DNA: TGTGCCAGCAGCACATACAGGGGTTCCTACGAGCAGTACTTC. The chain recombines TRBV5-4 with TRBJ2-7, with 7 bases fitting TRBD1. CDR1 and CDR2 (germline): SGHNT, YYREEE (reference sequence). Trimming at V came to 4 bases and at J to 1 base, leaving 5 bases not matched to a gene. This CDR3 has 14 residues.

The rearrangement joins TRBV2 to TRBJ2-2, with D perhaps TRBD2 (5 bases). The CDR3 contains 16 residues. Looked up from germline, CDR1 is SNHLY and CDR2 is FYNNEI. V was trimmed by 5 bases and J by 2 bases, leaving 15 bases between them. The CDR3 sequence: CASSTAGILNTGELFF. CDR3 DNA: TGTGCCAGCAGTACAGCCGGGATCCTCAACACCGGGGAGCTGTTTTTT.

The chain carries TRBV4-2 and TRBJ2-2; D unresolved. Per germline, CDR1 LGHNA and CDR2 YNFKEQ. V was clipped by 1 base and J by 3 bases, with 6 bases between them. The CDR3 is 14 amino acids. The CDR3 reads CASSQVLHTGELFF. The CDR3 bases are TGTGCCAGCAGCCAAGTACTCCACACCGGGGAGCTGTTTTTT.

The chain is built from TRBV27 and TRBJ2-7, with TRBD2 matching over 9 bases. V dropped 2 bases and J dropped 3; count of bases not matched to a gene: 8. There are 16 residues in the CDR3. CDR1 MNHEY and CDR2 SMNVEV come from the germline V gene (reference sequence). The CDR3 loop is CASSLLSGRPFYEQYF. In DNA form, the CDR3 reads TGTGCCAGCAGTTTACTAAGCGGGAGGCCATTCTACGAGCAGTACTTC.

The J gene is TRBJ1-2, the V gene TRBV5-1; 10 bases agree with TRBD1. The J segment lost 8 bases and the V segment lost 4 bases, leaving 8 bases of the junction unmatched. Germline CDR1 is SGHRS and CDR2 is YFSETQ. This CDR3 is built from 14 residues. CDR3 DNA sequence: TGCGCCAGCAGCCTCGGACAGGGGGAGAGAGGCTACACCTTC. Its translation is CASSLGQGERGYTF.

The chain is built from TRBV28 and TRBJ2-7; 11 nucleotides align to TRBD2. Trimming removed 8 bases from V and 4 bases from J; junction bases left unmatched: 7. CDR1 is MDHEN and CDR2 is SYDVKM in the germline V gene. The CDR3 runs 14 residues. CDR3 in amino acids: CASSGTSGQYEQYF. The DNA for the CDR3 is TGTGCCAGCTCCGGGACTAGCGGTCAGTACGAGCAGTACTTC. The whole variable domain, filled in from reference TRBV28 and TRBJ2-7, reads DVKVTQSSRYLVKRTGEKVFLECVQDMDHENMFWYRQDPGLGLRLIYFSYDVKMKEKGDIPEGYSVSREKKERFSLILESASTNQTSMYLCASSGTSGQYEQYFGPGTRLTVT.

V is TRBV5-1 and J is TRBJ2-1; D might be TRBD1 (5 bases). There are 15 residues in the CDR3. The germline V and J ends were trimmed by 4 bases and 1 base, with 12 bases remaining between them. Per germline, CDR1 SGHRS and CDR2 YFSETQ. The CDR3 protein is CASSPQVVSYNEQFF. The CDR3 DNA reads as TGCGCCAGCAGCCCACAGGTGGTTTCCTACAATGAGCAGTTCTTC.

The V call is TRBV27, the J call TRBJ1-1, with 10 positions matching TRBD1. Germline V gives CDR1 MNHEY, CDR2 SMNVEV (reference sequence). Trimming cost V 5 bases and J 10 bases; bases outside gene matches: 7. The CDR3 extends over 13 amino acids. The CDR3 nucleotides are TGTGCCAGCAGTCCCGGACAGGGGGGGGCAGCTTTCTTT. Its translation: CASSPGQGGAAFF.

This chain connects TRBV29-1 to TRBJ1-2; D possibly corresponds to TRBD1 (5 bases). This CDR3 comprises 11 residues. Germline lookup yields CDR1 SQVTM and CDR2 ANQGSEA. Trimming took off 6 bases at V and 3 bases at J, with 8 bases between the two ends. The CDR3 loop reads CSVEQDYGYTF. CDR3 bases: TGCAGCGTCGAACAGGACTATGGCTACACCTTC.

The chain is built from TRBV27 and TRBJ2-1; 12 bases are a match to TRBD2. This CDR3 has 15 residues. Germline values: CDR1 MNHEY, CDR2 SMNVEV (reference sequence). The junction had 7 bases not matched to a gene; V was cut back by 5 bases and J by 8 bases. The CDR3 protein is CASSPRLAGEDEQFF. In DNA, the CDR3 is TGTGCCAGCAGTCCGCGACTAGCGGGAGAGGATGAGCAGTTCTTC.

The CDR3 loop is CASSPPGGGTEAFF. In DNA, the CDR3 is TGTGCCAGTAGTCCCCCCGGGGGGGGCACTGAAGCTTTCTTT. The rearrangement links TRBV19 to TRBJ1-1; tentative D call: TRBD1 (5 bases). Trimming pared 5 bases from V and 4 bases from J, leaving 14 bases between. This CDR3 has 14 residues. The germline V gene has CDR1 LNHDA and CDR2 SQIVND (reference sequence).

The rearrangement uses TRBV28 and TRBJ1-4, with 9 bases fitting TRBD1. CDR1 and CDR2 from the germline V gene are MDHEN and SYDVKM. This CDR3 region has 16 residues. V lost 6 bases and J lost 5; bases outside the gene matches: 10. CDR3 residues: CASRGNRGRRNEKLFF. As DNA, the CDR3 is TGTGCCAGCAGGGGTAACAGGGGGCGGAGGAATGAAAAACTGTTTTTT.

The chain links TRBV5-4 to TRBJ2-3; 9 bases match TRBD2. V was clipped by 0 bases and J by 4 bases; unmatched bases: 6. The CDR3 totals 16 residues. Germline-derived CDR1 and CDR2 are SGHNT and YYREEE (reference sequence). The chain's CDR3 is CASSLVAGERSDTQYF. For the CDR3, the DNA is TGTGCCAGCAGCTTGGTAGCGGGAGAAAGGTCAGATACGCAGTATTTT.

This clone appeared a few times. The chain is built from TRBV18 and TRBJ1-5; tentative D call: TRBD1 (5 bases). Germline lookup yields CDR1 KGHSH and CDR2 LQKENI. The CDR3 is 15 amino acids. V gave up 2 bases and J gave up 4 bases, with 12 bases separating them. The CDR3 protein is CASSPIQGENQPQHF. The CDR3 bases are TGTGCCAGCTCACCAATCCAGGGTGAGAATCAGCCCCAGCATTTT.

The chain combines TRBV5-1 with TRBJ2-1, with 16 bases identical to TRBD2. From germline, CDR1 is SGHRS and CDR2 YFSETQ. Trimming cost V 4 bases and J 7 bases; bases outside gene matches: 8. The CDR3 contains 17 residues. The CDR3 DNA is TGCGCCAGCAGCCTAAACCCGGGACTAGCGGGGGGGAATGAGCAGTTCTTC. Amino acids: CASSLNPGLAGGNEQFF.